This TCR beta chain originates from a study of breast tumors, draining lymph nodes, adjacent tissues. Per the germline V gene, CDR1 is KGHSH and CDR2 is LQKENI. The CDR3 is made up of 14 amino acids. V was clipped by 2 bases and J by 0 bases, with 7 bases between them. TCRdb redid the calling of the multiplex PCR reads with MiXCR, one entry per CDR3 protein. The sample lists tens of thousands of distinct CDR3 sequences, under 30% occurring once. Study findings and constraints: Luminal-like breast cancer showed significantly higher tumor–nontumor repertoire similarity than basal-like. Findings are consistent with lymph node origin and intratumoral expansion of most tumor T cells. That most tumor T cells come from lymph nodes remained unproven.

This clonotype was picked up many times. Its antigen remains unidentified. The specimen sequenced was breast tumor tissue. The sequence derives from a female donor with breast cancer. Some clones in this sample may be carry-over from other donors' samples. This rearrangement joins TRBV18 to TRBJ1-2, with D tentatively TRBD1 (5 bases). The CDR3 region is CASSPDSANYGYTF. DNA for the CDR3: TGTGCCAGCTCACCAGACAGTGCTAACTATGGCTACACCTTC.